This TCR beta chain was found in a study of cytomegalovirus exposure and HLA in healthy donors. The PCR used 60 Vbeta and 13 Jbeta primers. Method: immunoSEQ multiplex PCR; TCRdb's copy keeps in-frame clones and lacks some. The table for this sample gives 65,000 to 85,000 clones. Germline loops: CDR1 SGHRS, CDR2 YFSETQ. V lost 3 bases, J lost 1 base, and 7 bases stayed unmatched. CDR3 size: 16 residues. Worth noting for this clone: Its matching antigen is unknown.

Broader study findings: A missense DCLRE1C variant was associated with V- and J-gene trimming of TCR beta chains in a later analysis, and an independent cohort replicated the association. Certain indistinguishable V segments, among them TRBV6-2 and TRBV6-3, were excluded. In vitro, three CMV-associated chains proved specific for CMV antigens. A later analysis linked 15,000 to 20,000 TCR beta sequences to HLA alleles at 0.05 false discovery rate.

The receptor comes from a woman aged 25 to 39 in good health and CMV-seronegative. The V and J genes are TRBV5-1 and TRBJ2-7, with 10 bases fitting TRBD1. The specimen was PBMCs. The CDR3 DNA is TGCGCCAGCAGCTCTCTGACAGGGGGCATGTCCTACGAGCAGTACTTC. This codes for CASSSLTGGMSYEQYF.